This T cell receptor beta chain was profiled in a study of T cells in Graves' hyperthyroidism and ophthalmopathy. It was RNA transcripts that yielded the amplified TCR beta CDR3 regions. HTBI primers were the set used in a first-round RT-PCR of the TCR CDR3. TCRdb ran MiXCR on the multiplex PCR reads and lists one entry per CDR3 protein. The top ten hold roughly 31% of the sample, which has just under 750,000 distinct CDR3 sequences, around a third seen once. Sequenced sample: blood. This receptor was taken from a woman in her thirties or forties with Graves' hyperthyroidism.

CDR3 sequence (DNA): TGCAGTGCTATGCCGGGACTAGCGGGGAAAGAGACCCAGTACTTC. Amino acid sequence: CSAMPGLAGKETQYF. V is TRBV20-1 and J is TRBJ2-5; 13 nucleotides agree with TRBD2. The length of the CDR3 is 15 residues. The trim removed 4 bases at V and 3 bases at J, leaving 5 bases unmatched. CDR1 is DFQATT, CDR2 SNEGSKA, per germline (reference sequence).